This TCR beta chain was identified in a study of T cells in Graves' hyperthyroidism and ophthalmopathy. General study points: Blood also carried most thyroid clonotypes expanded above 0.001. A model built on 13 V-J features separated ophthalmopathy from stable hyperthyroidism.

Amplification of TCR beta CDR3 regions used RNA as the template. During a first-round RT-PCR of the TCR CDR3, the HTBI primer set was used. TCRdb itself ran the multiplex PCR reads through MiXCR, one entry per CDR3 protein. The data show 400,000 to 600,000 distinct CDR3 sequences, 20% seen once. In this sample, this clonotype turned up many times. Its target is unknown. Germline values: CDR1 DFQATT, CDR2 SNEGSKA (reference sequence). This CDR3 spans 17 amino acids. V lost 5 bases to trimming and J lost 4 bases; unmatched junction nucleotides: 16. The specimen sequenced was blood. The sequence was obtained from a man between 18 and 29 years old with Graves' hyperthyroidism. This sequence joins TRBV20-1 and TRBJ2-5, with TRBD2 matching over 10 bases. The CDR3 reads CSAEPPSSGGIGETQYF. The CDR3 DNA sequence: TGCAGTGCTGAGCCCCCATCTAGCGGGGGAATTGGAGAGACCCAGTACTTC.